The next 5 T cell receptor beta chains were all read from a single sample in a study of blood T cells in healthy people across ages. The authors ran a second PCR of roughly 6 to 12 cycles using a sample-barcoded 5' primer and a J-beta primer mix. TCRdb re-called the 5' RACE reads through MiXCR, storing one row per CDR3 protein. This sample has about 1.6 million distinct CDR3 sequences; around 35% occur once, and the top ten carry approximately 10%. Sequenced sample: blood. The receptors derive from a woman in her twenties or thirties in good health.

This clonotype was observed a few times. One end of the junction fails to match germline, which may point to a read error. This chain uses TRBV12-3 or TRBV12-4 with TRBJ1-2; D is undetermined. The CDR3 covers 13 residues. The CDR3 protein is CAGSLDGSYGYTF. The CDR3 DNA follows: TGTGCCGGCAGCCTGGACGGGAGCTATGGCTACACCTTC.

V is TRBV20-1 and J is TRBJ2-3; 9 nucleotides match TRBD2. CDR1 is DFQATT and CDR2 is SNEGSKA in the germline V gene (reference sequence). The V and J ends lost 8 bases and 8 bases, in that order; junction bases with no gene match: 17. This CDR3 is 15 amino acids long. Here the CDR3 reads CSWVRRSAGGGTQYF. The DNA of the CDR3 is TGCAGTTGGGTTCGTCGATCAGCGGGGGGAGGTACGCAGTATTTT.

This chain joins TRBV4-2 and TRBJ2-1, with D possibly being TRBD1 or TRBD2 (5 bases each). Trimming pared 1 base from V and 8 bases from J, leaving 12 bases between. The CDR3 runs to 14 residues. Germline V gene lookup returns CDR1 LGHNA and CDR2 YNFKEQ. CDR3 loop: CASSQGEGIHEQFF. The CDR3 coding sequence is TGTGCCAGCAGCCAAGGCGAGGGGATCCATGAGCAGTTCTTC.

This clonotype was found many times. The chain couples TRBV6-1 to TRBJ1-5; D ambiguous. CDR1 and CDR2 from the germline V gene are MNHNS and SASEGT. The CDR3 runs 12 residues. Trimming left V 3 bases short and J 5 bases short, with 5 bases between. CDR3 DNA: TGTGCCAGCAGTGATGGGGATCAGCCCCAGCATTTT. This gives the protein CASSDGDQPQHF.

The rearrangement links TRBV7-9 to TRBJ2-1, with a possible D match to TRBD2 (6 bases). V gave up 5 bases and J gave up 7 bases, with 12 bases separating them. The CDR3 has 13 amino acids. Germline assignment: CDR1 SEHNR and CDR2 FQNEAQ (reference sequence). The CDR3 DNA sequence: TGTGCCAGCAGCCTGTATGGGGGGAATGAGCAGTTCTTC. As protein: CASSLYGGNEQFF.